This paragraph covers one T cell receptor (beta chain) sequence. This entry belongs to a study of blood T cell repertoires in COVID-19. In the study overall: PBMCs, B-cell-depleted T cells, or T cells were the source of the cDNA or gDNA that made up the material.

Participant ages covered roughly 18 to 89 years across 25 or so US areas. Grouping used clinical history reported by participants in a survey and questionnaire. Original handling: It was from reference gene primer amplification that nucleated cell counts were estimated. Clones were sequenced by immunoSEQ multiplex PCR, and TCRdb holds only the in-frame ones, with some missing. That table supplies the V and J calls and clone size; D and trimming were determined from the DNA. The data hold 300,000 to 350,000 clones, with about 90% observed a single time. V gave up 6 bases and J gave up 0 bases, with 17 bases separating them. The CDR3 runs 17 residues. Germline assignment: CDR1 KGHDR and CDR2 SFDVKD.

Sequenced: PBMCs or T cells enriched from blood (not recorded which). The chain is built from TRBV24-1 and TRBJ1-5, with a tentative D call TRBD1 (5 bases). The TCR originated in a woman aged 18-29 years with acute COVID-19. The CDR3 DNA follows: TGTGCCACCAGTTACGGCGGCAGGGCGGATAGCAATCAGCCCCAGCATTTT. Translation gives CATSYGGRADSNQPQHF.